The T cell receptor (beta chain) under discussion was sequenced for a study of control samples from healthy donors and cancer patients (TCRdb year 2020). The method was the immunoSEQ multiplex PCR assay. The table was pulled from immuneACCESS by TCRdb, which kept in-frame rearrangements only. Such tables lose some clones; where checked, under half of the loss comes from unresolved V genes, and the rest has no known cause. Here the sample has about 160,000 clones; 90% to 95% occur a single time. The biggest ten clones account for over 6.5% of the sample. About this clone: Its antigen is not yet known. No much larger clone is present one base from it, and per-base qualities are unavailable.

The CDR3 contains 15 residues, cysteine and phenylalanine counted. The sequence is cut down to CDR3 DNA, 45 bases in frame from base 1. V and J are trimmed by 7 bases and 1 base, and the gene matches miss 6 bases of the junction. Via the germline V gene, CDR1 is MNHEY and CDR2 SVGAGI. Specimen: blood. This receptor was taken from a woman in her thirties or forties in good health. Here the chain combines TRBV6-5 and TRBJ2-7, and 11 junction bases match TRBD2. The nucleotide sequence reads as follows: TGTGCCAGCATCAGAAGACTAGCGGGGTCCTACGAGCAGTACTTC. It is translated as CASIRRLAGSYEQYF.